This T cell receptor (beta chain) was sequenced during a study of blood T cell repertoires in COVID-19. Turning to the study itself: PBMCs, B-cell-depleted T cells, or T cells were the source of the cDNA or gDNA that made up the material.

Clinical histories supplied by participants themselves formed the basis of cohort assignment. Losses at the gene ends were 0 bases for V and 6 bases for J; bases not matched to a gene: 4. This CDR3 contains 15 residues. The germline V gene encodes CDR1 SGHRS and CDR2 YFSETQ. Using immunoSEQ multiplex PCR, the repertoire was profiled, and TCRdb retains in-frame clones only, with some absent. Of over 150,000 clones in the sample, about 85% were seen once. The receptor's source is a young woman who had recovered from COVID-19. The chain combines TRBV5-1 with TRBJ2-1; 9 bases match TRBD1. Sequencing was carried out using PBMCs or T cells enriched from blood (not recorded which). CDR3 coding DNA: TGCGCCAGCAGCTTGGTCGGGACAGGGATCAATGAGCAGTTCTTC. Protein product: CASSLVGTGINEQFF.